The 29 T cell receptor beta chains listed next were all sequenced from one sample in a study of blood T cell repertoires in COVID-19. Measured with immunoSEQ multiplex PCR; TCRdb has only the in-frame clones, and not every one. Here the sample spans 150,000 to 200,000 clones, around 82% being singletons. Sequencing was carried out using peripheral blood. The receptors were gathered from a human donor with acute or convalescent COVID-19. The donor label of this sample is uncertain.

The chain links TRBV6-5 to TRBJ2-7; 8 positions agree with TRBD1. Germline assignment: CDR1 MNHEY and CDR2 SVGAGI. V was pared by 4 bases and J by 6 bases, with 8 bases of the junction left unmatched. This CDR3 region has 14 residues. The CDR3 region is CASSWGRGRSEQYF. The CDR3 DNA follows: TGTGCCAGCAGTTGGGGCAGGGGGCGCTCCGAGCAGTACTTC.

The V call is TRBV2, the J call TRBJ1-2; the D is unclear. V lost 3 bases to trimming and J lost 4 bases, with 6 bases between them. Germline CDR1 SNHLY, CDR2 FYNNEI. This CDR3 region has 12 residues. CDR3 protein: CASSDSRYGYTF. The CDR3 DNA reads as TGTGCCAGCAGTGACTCGCGCTATGGCTACACCTTC.

This clone is a singleton in its sample. The chain is built from TRBV5-1 and TRBJ1-5; 8 bases are shared with TRBD1. The CDR3 totals 14 residues. CDR1 and CDR2 from the germline V gene are SGHRS and YFSETQ. V shed 4 bases, J shed 5 bases, and the junction held 5 bases outside the gene matches. The CDR3: CASSVTGVDQPQHF. The CDR3 nucleotides are TGCGCCAGCAGCGTGACAGGGGTGGATCAGCCCCAGCATTTT.

The chain couples TRBV7-2 to TRBJ2-7, with 9 bases aligning to TRBD2. CDR1 and CDR2 (germline): SGHTA, FQGNSA. CDR3 length: 14 amino acids. The trim removed 2 bases at V and 3 bases at J, leaving 2 bases unmatched. The CDR3 coding sequence is TGTGCCAGCAGCTTAAGGCGGGAGGGCTACGAGCAGTACTTC. Protein product: CASSLRREGYEQYF. The variable domain in full, completed from reference TRBV7-2 and TRBJ2-7, reads GAGVSQSPSNKVTEKGKDVELRCDPISGHTALYWYRQSLGQGLEFLIYFQGNSAPDKSGLPSDRFSAERTGGSVSTLTIQRTQQEDSAVYLCASSLRREGYEQYFGPGTRLTVT.

The table lists this clone with a count of one. The chain recombines TRBV9 with TRBJ1-2; 7 bases fit TRBD1. CDR1 SGDLS and CDR2 YYNGEE come from the germline V gene. After removal of 0 bases from V and 4 bases from J, the junction contained 6 bases not matched to a gene. CDR3 length equals 15 residues. CDR3 in amino acids: CASSVAGQLPYGYTF. CDR3 bases: TGTGCCAGCAGCGTAGCGGGACAGCTCCCCTATGGCTACACCTTC.

The chain has TRBV10-2 and TRBJ2-1; the D gene is possibly TRBD2 (6 bases). Per the germline V gene, CDR1 is WSHSY and CDR2 is SAAADI. Trimming shortened V by 3 bases and J by 4 bases, and 16 bases separated the two germline ends. The CDR3 has 16 amino acids. The CDR3 DNA is TGCGCCAGCAGTGACCCCCTGCGGGACCGATACAATGAGCAGTTCTTC. Encoded protein: CASSDPLRDRYNEQFF.

This chain connects TRBV2 to TRBJ1-4; no definite D call. CDR1 is SNHLY and CDR2 is FYNNEI in the germline V gene. The CDR3 extends over 15 amino acids. V dropped 5 bases and J dropped 8 bases, with 18 bases sitting between them. The CDR3 nucleotides read TGTGCCAGCAGTTCCACAGCAGTCGGCGGGGAAAAACTGTTTTTT. Its translation is CASSSTAVGGEKLFF.

The genes are TRBV6-5 and TRBJ1-4; TRBD1 matches at 7 bases. V dropped 6 bases and J dropped 8; count of bases not matched to a gene: 6. Looked up from germline, CDR1 is MNHEY and CDR2 is SVGAGI. The CDR3 has 13 amino acids. The CDR3 nucleotides read TGTGCCAGCAGCAACAGGGGTAGGGAAAAACTGTTTTTT. Its translation is CASSNRGREKLFF.

The chain recombines TRBV5-1 with TRBJ2-7, with TRBD1 matching over 8 bases. Germline-derived CDR1 and CDR2 are SGHRS and YFSETQ. The ends lost 0 bases at V and 3 bases at J; junction bases unmatched: 8. The CDR3 is made up of 16 amino acids. The CDR3 DNA follows: TGCGCCAGCAGCTTGGGGGGTACAGGGGGAGGCTACGAGCAGTACTTC. This encodes CASSLGGTGGGYEQYF.

The chain combines TRBV27 with TRBJ2-3; 7 bases agree with TRBD1. Germline V gives CDR1 MNHEY, CDR2 SMNVEV (reference sequence). V was pared by 8 bases and J by 1 base, with 6 bases of the junction left unmatched. The CDR3 consists of 14 residues. CDR3 sequence: CASVRTGGTDTQYF. The CDR3 DNA sequence: TGTGCCAGCGTACGTACAGGGGGCACAGATACGCAGTATTTT.

The V call is TRBV5-4, the J call TRBJ2-3; tentative D call: TRBD2 (5 bases). The CDR3 sequence is 15 residues long. Trimming removed 0 bases from V and 2 bases from J, with 10 bases in between. Germline V gives CDR1 SGHNT, CDR2 YYREEE (reference sequence). The CDR3 spells CASSLDFGDTDTQYF. In DNA form, the CDR3 reads TGTGCCAGCAGCTTGGACTTCGGGGACACAGATACGCAGTATTTT.

The chain has TRBV19 and TRBJ2-5; 7 bases agree with TRBD2. This CDR3 is 14 amino acids long. V shed 3 bases, J shed 4 bases, and the junction held 5 bases outside the gene matches. CDR1 and CDR2 (germline): LNHDA, SQIVND (reference sequence). The CDR3 region is CASSIGRGAETQYF. The CDR3 nucleotides read TGTGCCAGTAGTATTGGGAGGGGAGCAGAGACCCAGTACTTC.

J is TRBJ1-5 and V is TRBV2; D not resolved. Germline V gene data show CDR1 as SNHLY and CDR2 as FYNNEI. Trimming removed 1 base from V and 7 bases from J, with 5 bases in between. This CDR3 has 12 amino acids. CDR3 bases: TGTGCCAGCAGTGAAGACTTCCAGCCCCAGCATTTT. Translating it yields CASSEDFQPQHF.

This sequence joins TRBV9 and TRBJ2-7; possible D gene TRBD2, 5 bases. Germline V gene lookup returns CDR1 SGDLS and CDR2 YYNGEE. This CDR3 comprises 14 residues. V gave up 4 bases and J gave up 0 bases, with 11 bases separating them. The CDR3 reads CASSMTTISYEQYF. The CDR3 DNA sequence: TGTGCCAGCAGCATGACTACAATCTCCTACGAGCAGTACTTC.

The rearrangement uses TRBV7-9 and TRBJ2-1, with TRBD2 as a possible D gene (6 bases). V gave up 5 bases and J gave up 7 bases, with 15 bases separating them. Germline assignment: CDR1 SEHNR and CDR2 FQNEAQ (reference sequence). CDR3 length: 14 amino acids. The CDR3 here is CASSPRLGLNEQFF. CDR3 DNA: TGTGCCAGCAGCCCCCGACTAGGACTGAATGAGCAGTTCTTC.

This chain joins TRBV7-9 and TRBJ2-1; 10 nucleotides agree with TRBD2. This CDR3 region has 15 residues. From germline, CDR1 is SEHNR and CDR2 FQNEAQ (reference sequence). Unmatched junction bases numbered 8, after V lost 5 bases and J lost 7 bases. CDR3 bases: TGTGCCAGCAGCGTTAGCGGGAGGACCGGTAATGAGCAGTTCTTC. Protein sequence: CASSVSGRTGNEQFF.

The rearrangement links TRBV5-1 to TRBJ1-4, with 8 bases identical to TRBD1. Losses at the gene ends were 4 bases for V and 4 bases for J; bases not matched to a gene: 3. The CDR3 is 14 residues long. Per germline, CDR1 SGHRS and CDR2 YFSETQ. CDR3 bases: TGCGCCAGCAGCCACGGACAGGGTAATGAAAAACTGTTTTTT. Translated: CASSHGQGNEKLFF. Based on the CDR3 plus reference TRBV5-1 and TRBJ1-4, the full variable domain is KAGVTQTPRYLIKTRGQQVTLSCSPISGHRSVSWYQQTPGQGLQFLFEYFSETQRNKGNFPGRFSGRQFSNSRSEMNVSTLELGDSALYLCASSHGQGNEKLFFGSGTQLSVL.

The sample holds one count of this clone. The genes are TRBV6-2 or TRBV6-3 and TRBJ2-7; 10 nucleotides line up with TRBD2. Germline trimming cut 4 bases from V and 2 bases from J; bases unmatched to any gene: 8. Germline CDR1 is MNHEY and CDR2 is SVGEGT. The CDR3 runs 16 residues. The CDR3 DNA is TGTGCCAGCAGTTCGCTAGCGGGGGCTCTCCCCTACGAGCAGTACTTC. Its protein product is CASSSLAGALPYEQYF.

The rearrangement uses TRBV3-1 (or the pseudogene TRBV3-2) and TRBJ2-3; D gene ambiguous. The CDR3 is made up of 12 amino acids. Germline V gene sequence: CDR1 LGHDT, CDR2 YNNKEL (reference sequence). Trimming shortened V by 4 bases and J by 9 bases, and 11 bases separated the two germline ends. As DNA, the CDR3 is TGTGCCAGCAGCCTCGGCGGAGCCACGCAGTATTTT. Its protein product is CASSLGGATQYF.

The CDR3 DNA reads as TGCAGCGTTGAACGTCACGGGGGACAAGAGACCCAGTACTTC. Protein product: CSVERHGGQETQYF. The rearrangement uses TRBV29-1 and TRBJ2-5; possible D gene TRBD2, 6 bases. Germline CDR1 is SQVTM and CDR2 is ANQGSEA. V lost 2 bases and J 2 bases, leaving 12 bases between the germline ends. CDR3 length: 14 residues.

This sequence joins TRBV5-1 and TRBJ2-5, with 9 bases aligning to TRBD2. The trim removed 1 base at V and 4 bases at J, leaving 5 bases unmatched. This CDR3 comprises 15 residues. The V gene's germline CDR1 is SGHRS and CDR2 YFSETQ. The chain's CDR3 is CASSLFLAGLETQYF. CDR3 DNA sequence: TGCGCCAGCAGCTTGTTTCTAGCGGGGTTAGAGACCCAGTACTTC.

For the CDR3, the DNA is TGTGCCAGCACACAGCTCTCTAACTATGGCTACACCTTC. Translated: CASTQLSNYGYTF. This chain links TRBV6-6 with TRBJ1-2; D not certain. V was trimmed by 7 bases and J by 0 bases, leaving 9 bases between them. The CDR3 runs to 13 residues. In germline, CDR1 is MNHNY, CDR2 SVGAGI (reference sequence).

This clone was observed once. The genes are TRBV18 and TRBJ2-1; 11 bases fit TRBD2. The V and J ends lost 3 bases and 8 bases, in that order; junction bases with no gene match: 6. Germline V gene data show CDR1 as KGHSH and CDR2 as LQKENI. The CDR3 runs 15 residues. The CDR3 spells CASSPSLAGVHEQFF. CDR3 nucleotide sequence: TGTGCCAGCTCACCTTCACTAGCGGGAGTTCATGAGCAGTTCTTC.

The genes are TRBV27 and TRBJ2-7; 9 bases map to TRBD1. CDR1 and CDR2 from the germline V gene are MNHEY and SMNVEV (reference sequence). The CDR3 length is 14 residues. Trimming cost V 1 base and J 7 bases; bases outside gene matches: 5. As DNA, the CDR3 is TGTGCCAGCAGTTTATGGGACAGGGTCGGGGAGCAGTACTTC. Its translation is CASSLWDRVGEQYF.

The V and J genes are TRBV9 and TRBJ2-5; 9 nucleotides agree with TRBD2. V dropped 0 bases and J dropped 5; count of bases not matched to a gene: 11. The CDR3 totals 17 residues. Germline values: CDR1 SGDLS, CDR2 YYNGEE. The CDR3 reads CASSVGIGGGAPETQYF. CDR3 in DNA: TGTGCCAGCAGCGTAGGAATCGGCGGGGGGGCCCCGGAGACCCAGTACTTC.

The V call is TRBV27, the J call TRBJ1-5; D is unresolved. The CDR3 has 13 residues. V gave up 3 bases and J gave up 6 bases, with 9 bases separating them. Germline assignment: CDR1 MNHEY and CDR2 SMNVEV (reference sequence). DNA for the CDR3: TGTGCCAGCAGTTTCGGGTTGTTTCAGCCCCAGCATTTT. Amino acid sequence: CASSFGLFQPQHF.

CDR3: CASSLKLIPSYGYTF. Written as DNA, the CDR3 is TGTGCCAGCAGCTTAAAACTCATCCCAAGCTATGGCTACACCTTC. This chain links TRBV7-9 with TRBJ1-2; D is unclear. The V end lost 2 bases, the J end lost 4 bases, and 14 bases lay between the germline ends. The CDR3 covers 15 residues. The V gene's germline CDR1 is SEHNR and CDR2 FQNEAQ (reference sequence).

The CDR3 here is CAWSLQGGSYEQYF. The CDR3 DNA sequence: TGTGCCTGGAGTTTACAGGGTGGGTCCTACGAGCAGTACTTC. This chain uses TRBV30 with TRBJ2-7; D possibly corresponds to TRBD1 (6 bases). The V end was cut by 2 bases, the J end by 1 base, with 12 bases between. The CDR3 consists of 14 residues. Looked up from germline, CDR1 is GTSNPN and CDR2 is SVGIG (reference sequence).

This chain joins TRBV7-2 and TRBJ1-1; a possible D gene is TRBD1 (5 bases). From germline, CDR1 is SGHTA and CDR2 FQGNSA. This CDR3 spans 14 amino acids. V was trimmed by 3 bases and J by 1 base, leaving 9 bases between them. For the CDR3, the DNA is TGTGCCAGCAGCTTTCGACAGAAGAACACTGAAGCTTTCTTT. Residues: CASSFRQKNTEAFF.